The present T cell receptor beta chain was sequenced within a study of T cells in Graves' hyperthyroidism and ophthalmopathy (dated by TCRdb to between 2018 and 2020). With respect to the entire study: Peripheral blood was sampled at the time of initial diagnosis, prior to any treatment. An independent validation cohort of 18 to 20 hyperthyroidism patients and more than 15 patients who later progressed to ophthalmopathy tested prospective prediction of ophthalmopathy. In addition, the study compared T-cell repertoires in thyroid tissue and in blood from roughly six Graves' hyperthyroidism patients. Once sampling was done, hyperthyroidism patients were given methimazole at a starting dose of 30 mg daily, whereas ophthalmopathy patients were given high-dose intravenous methylprednisolone. To identify distinguishing TCR V-J signatures, a discovery cohort of 90 to 100 patients was used, comprising 43 with Graves' ophthalmopathy and around 57 with stable Graves' hyperthyroidism. TCR Vbeta CDR3 sequencing of roughly 140 peripheral blood samples (over 40 ophthalmopathy, 70 to 85 hyperthyroidism and about 17 progressor patients) is reported in the paper. The roughly 99 discovery patients were divided at random into training and test sets in a 7:3 ratio. Results the study describes overall, beyond this receptor: Blood samples also contained most of the expanded thyroid clonotypes (frequency above 0.001), which suggests that blood repertoires may reflect thyroid immune responses. In validation, the model predicted progression to ophthalmopathy with 55% to 71% sensitivity and roughly 72% specificity, a median of about six months before onset. A model built on a 13 V-J signature distinguished ophthalmopathy from stable hyperthyroidism, reaching 87.88% sensitivity and about 81% specificity in cross-validation and 80%/75% in testing. Sample size was not statistically predetermined, and blinding of investigators to group allocation was not performed.

V was cut back by 5 bases and J by 2 bases, leaving a gap of 13 bases between them. The CDR3 numbers 15 residues from cysteine through phenylalanine. Only the CDR3 region is kept as DNA, spanning 45 bases read in frame from base 1. Taken from the germline V gene, the CDR1 and CDR2 loops are MDHEN and SYDVKM. Amplification of TCR beta CDR3 regions was carried out from RNA transcripts. A first-round RT-PCR of the TCR CDR3 used the HTBI primer set with the Qiagen OneStep RT-PCR kit. The libraries were constructed in a second round of multiplex PCR and then size-selected and purified. Paired-end sequencing of the libraries was performed with 100 bp reads on an Illumina HiSeq2000. The original pipeline was this. Raw data were processed with SOAPnuke, discarding reads with adapters, uncalled bases, mean Phred below 15, or no exact constant-primer or identifier match. COPE v1.2.5 was used to merge high-quality paired reads, and clonotypes were defined as unique nucleotide sequences. MiTCR v1.1 was used to align clonotypes to the IMGT TRBV, TRBD and TRBJ reference segments. Only V-J combinations with frequency above 0.0001, covering 99.2% of repertoires, were analysed. A TCS score was defined as the ratio between F50 (clonal expansion) and ExV (chaos), using BLOSUM62-based TCRdist between CDR3 peptides within each V-J. Welch's t-statistics and random forest reduced approximately 520 V-J features to 10 to 15, which were used in a naive Bayes classifier (R e1071). TCRdb reprocessed the public reads (quality trimming at Q25 with fastp, clone calling with MiXCR) and kept in-frame beta chains. Each entry merges the rows of one CDR3 protein and shows their most common DNA and genes. The V and J calls follow TCRdb's processing rather than the paper's. Across this sample there are about 700,000 distinct CDR3 sequences, with 14% seen only once. The ten largest clones represent approximately 10% of the sample.

Ten or more counts support this clonotype. Its antigen target is currently unknown. No base-level quality is on record; no much larger clone is a single base apart. Stable Graves' hyperthyroidism was defined as the absence of progression to ophthalmopathy over 18 months of follow-up. Hyperthyroidism patients were newly diagnosed, with disease duration under 2 months, and aged 18 to 65 years. Exclusion was applied to patients with uncontrolled infections, other autoimmune diseases, pregnancy or lactation. Diagnoses were based on clinical symptoms, serum thyroxine and TRAb, thyroid ultrasound and orbital computed tomography. Ficoll-Paque density gradient centrifugation was used to isolate PBMCs from around 9.1 ml of fresh peripheral blood. Total RNA was extracted using Trizol reagent, and RNA quality was assessed on an Agilent 2100 Bioanalyzer.

The sequence joins TRBV28 to TRBJ1-5; the D segment could be TRBD1, given 6 matching bases. The receptor's source is a woman aged 18-29 years with Graves' hyperthyroidism. Sequencing was carried out using blood. The DNA sequence is as follows: TGTGCCAGCAGTATCGCAGGGGACGGCAATCAGCCCCAGCATTTT. Its coded protein is CASSIAGDGNQPQHF.